The clone carrying this TCR beta chain was picked up many times. This entry comes from a study of early T cells in non-severe SARS-CoV-2 infection. Study-wide background: Sequenced material consisted of bulk RNA (from unsorted whole blood), and chains were unpaired.

Individual cDNA molecules carried attached unique molecular identifiers. From the 5' RACE reads, TCRdb called clonotypes with MiXCR, one entry per CDR3 protein. Among more than 50,000 distinct CDR3 sequences listed, over 5% were seen once. Sequenced material: whole blood. This receptor was obtained from an adult who was a healthcare worker with PCR-confirmed SARS-CoV-2 infection or an uninfected control (not recorded which).

CDR3 sequence reads: CAWRPSPTYVETQYF. The CDR3 DNA reads TGTGCCTGGAGACCGTCTCCCACTTACGTGGAGACCCAGTACTTC. The chain carries TRBV30 and TRBJ2-5; D is unclear. This CDR3 spans 15 amino acids. CDR1 GTSNPN and CDR2 SVGIG come from the germline V gene (reference sequence). V gave up 3 bases and J gave up 5 bases, with 19 bases separating them.